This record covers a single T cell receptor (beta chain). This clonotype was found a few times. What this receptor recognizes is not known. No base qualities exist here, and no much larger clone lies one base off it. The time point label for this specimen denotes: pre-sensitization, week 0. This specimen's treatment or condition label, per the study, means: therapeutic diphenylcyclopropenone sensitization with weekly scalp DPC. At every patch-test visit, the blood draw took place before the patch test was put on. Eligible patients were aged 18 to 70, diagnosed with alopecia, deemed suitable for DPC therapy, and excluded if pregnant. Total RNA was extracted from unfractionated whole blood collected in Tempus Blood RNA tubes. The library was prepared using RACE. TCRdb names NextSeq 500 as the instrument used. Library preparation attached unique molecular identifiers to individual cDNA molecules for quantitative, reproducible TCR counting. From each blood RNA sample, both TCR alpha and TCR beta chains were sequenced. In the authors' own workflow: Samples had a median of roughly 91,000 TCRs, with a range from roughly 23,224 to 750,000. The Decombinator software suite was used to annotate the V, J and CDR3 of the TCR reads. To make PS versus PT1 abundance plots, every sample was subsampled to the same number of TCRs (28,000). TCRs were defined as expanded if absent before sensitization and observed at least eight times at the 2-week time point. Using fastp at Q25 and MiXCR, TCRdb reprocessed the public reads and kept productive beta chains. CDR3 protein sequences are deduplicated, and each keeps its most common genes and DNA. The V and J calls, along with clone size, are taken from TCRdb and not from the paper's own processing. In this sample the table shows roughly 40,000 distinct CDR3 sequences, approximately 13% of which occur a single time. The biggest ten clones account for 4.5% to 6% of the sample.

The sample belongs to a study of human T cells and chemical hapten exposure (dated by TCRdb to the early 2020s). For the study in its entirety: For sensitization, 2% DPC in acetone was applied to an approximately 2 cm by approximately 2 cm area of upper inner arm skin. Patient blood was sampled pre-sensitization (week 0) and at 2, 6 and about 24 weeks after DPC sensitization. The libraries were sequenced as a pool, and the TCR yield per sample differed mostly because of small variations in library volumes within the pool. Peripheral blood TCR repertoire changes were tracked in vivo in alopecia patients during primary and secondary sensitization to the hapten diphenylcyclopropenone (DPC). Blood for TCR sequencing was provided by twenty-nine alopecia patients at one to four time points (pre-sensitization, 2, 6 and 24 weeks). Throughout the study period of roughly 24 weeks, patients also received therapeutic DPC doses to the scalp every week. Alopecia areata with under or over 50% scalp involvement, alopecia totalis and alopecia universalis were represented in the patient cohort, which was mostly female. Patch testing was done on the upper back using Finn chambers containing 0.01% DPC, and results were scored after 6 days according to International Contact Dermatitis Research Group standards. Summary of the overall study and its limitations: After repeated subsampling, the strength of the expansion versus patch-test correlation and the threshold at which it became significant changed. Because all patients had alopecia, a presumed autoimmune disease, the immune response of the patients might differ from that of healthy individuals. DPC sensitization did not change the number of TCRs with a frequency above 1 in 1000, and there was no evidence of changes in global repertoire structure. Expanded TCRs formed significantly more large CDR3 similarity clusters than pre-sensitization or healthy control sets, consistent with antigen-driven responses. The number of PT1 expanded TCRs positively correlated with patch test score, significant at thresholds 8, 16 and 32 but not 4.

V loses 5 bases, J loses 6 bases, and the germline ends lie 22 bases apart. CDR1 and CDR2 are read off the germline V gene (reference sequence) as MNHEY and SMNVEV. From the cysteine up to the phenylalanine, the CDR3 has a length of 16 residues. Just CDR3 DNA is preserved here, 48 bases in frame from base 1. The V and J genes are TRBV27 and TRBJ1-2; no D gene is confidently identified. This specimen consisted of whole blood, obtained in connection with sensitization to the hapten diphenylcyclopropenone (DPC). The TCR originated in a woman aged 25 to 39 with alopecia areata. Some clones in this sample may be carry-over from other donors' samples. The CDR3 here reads CASSPLHGGRSHGYTF. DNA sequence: TGTGCCAGCAGTCCCCTCCACGGAGGGCGATCCCATGGCTACACCTTC.